One sample yielded the 19 T cell receptor beta chains listed below, sequenced in a study of early T cells in non-severe SARS-CoV-2 infection. MiXCR, applied by TCRdb to the 5' RACE reads, yields one record per CDR3 protein. The sample shows 60,000 to 65,000 distinct CDR3 sequences, roughly a tenth of them seen only once. The sequenced sample was whole blood. The receptor source for this set is an adult who was a healthcare worker with PCR-confirmed SARS-CoV-2 infection or an uninfected control (not recorded which).

This chain links TRBV5-8 with TRBJ2-2; tentative D call: TRBD1 (5 bases). Germline CDR1 and CDR2: SGHTS and YDEGEE. The CDR3 loop spans 15 amino acids. Trimming left V 0 bases short and J 1 base short, with 7 bases between. CDR3 sequence (DNA): TGTGCCAGCAGCTTGGAAAGGGGGAACACCGGGGAGCTGTTTTTT. This codes for CASSLERGNTGELFF. Full variable domain (missing parts from reference TRBV5-8 and TRBJ2-2): EAGVTQSPTHLIKTRGQQATLRCSPISGHTSVYWYQQALGLGLQFLLWYDEGEERNRGNFPPRFSGRQFPNYSSELNVNALELEDSALYLCASSLERGNTGELFFGEGSRLTVL.

This clonotype showed up many times. V gene TRBV10-1 combines with J gene TRBJ2-1, with 7 bases lining up with TRBD1. The ends lost 8 bases at V and 5 bases at J; junction bases unmatched: 3. The CDR3 loop spans 12 amino acids. Looked up from germline, CDR1 is WNHNN and CDR2 is SYGVQD (reference sequence). The CDR3 loop is CASRDSNNEQFF. Written as DNA, the CDR3 is TGCGCCAGCCGGGACAGTAACAATGAGCAGTTCTTC.

This chain links TRBV11-2 with TRBJ1-1; 7 nucleotides line up with TRBD1. V was pared by 5 bases and J by 1 base, with 4 bases of the junction left unmatched. This CDR3 is built from 14 residues. Germline V CDR1 and CDR2: SGHAT, FQNNGV. CDR3 residues: CASSKGTANTEAFF. CDR3 coding DNA: TGTGCCAGCAGCAAGGGGACAGCGAACACTGAAGCTTTCTTT.

The rearrangement links TRBV5-6 to TRBJ2-3; D is perhaps TRBD1 (5 bases). The CDR3 extends over 14 amino acids. V gave up 4 bases and J gave up 4 bases, with 13 bases separating them. The V gene's germline CDR1 is SGHDT and CDR2 YYEEEE. The CDR3 reads CASSHGWGPDTQYF. DNA for the CDR3: TGTGCCAGCAGCCACGGGTGGGGCCCAGATACGCAGTATTTT.

The rearrangement joins TRBV6-5 to TRBJ1-6, with D unclear. CDR1 and CDR2 from the germline V gene are MNHEY and SVGAGI. The CDR3 is 18 residues long. The germline V and J ends were trimmed by 0 bases and 7 bases, with 19 bases remaining between them. CDR3 sequence: CASSYSSGIGGLNSPLHF. CDR3 nucleotides: TGTGCCAGCAGTTACTCGAGTGGTATAGGCGGGCTCAATTCACCCCTCCACTTT.

This clonotype has at least ten counts. The chain uses TRBV29-1 and TRBJ2-5; 8 bases agree with TRBD2. The V segment lost 7 bases and the J segment 7 bases; nucleotides outside the gene matches: 8. This CDR3 region has 12 residues. Germline V gene lookup returns CDR1 SQVTM and CDR2 ANQGSEA. The CDR3: CSGTGLDSTQYF. Here the CDR3 DNA reads TGCAGCGGCACGGGACTAGACTCGACCCAGTACTTC.

V is TRBV2 and J is TRBJ2-5; D is unresolved. Germline V gives CDR1 SNHLY, CDR2 FYNNEI. There are 11 residues in the CDR3. V was shortened by 9 bases and J by 3 bases, with 8 bases between the two germline ends. CDR3 DNA sequence: TGTGCCAGTGGAGTAAAAGAGACCCAGTACTTC. Translating gives CASGVKETQYF.

The CDR3 DNA sequence: TGCAGCGTAGGGGAGTGGGCAGATACGCAGTATTTT. This sequence encodes CSVGEWADTQYF. The chain recombines TRBV29-1 with TRBJ2-3, with D perhaps matching TRBD1 or TRBD2 (5 bases each). The V and J ends lost 6 bases and 4 bases respectively, with 11 bases between them. From germline, CDR1 is SQVTM and CDR2 ANQGSEA. The CDR3 is 12 residues long.

The table lists this clonotype with many counts. The chain couples TRBV4-1 to TRBJ2-2; perhaps D is TRBD1 or TRBD2 (5 bases each). Trimming cost V 1 base and J 6 bases, with 15 bases left between them. Looked up from germline, CDR1 is MGHRA and CDR2 is YSYEKL. The CDR3 contains 16 residues. The CDR3 sequence is CASSQGRGRAAGELFF. Written as DNA, the CDR3 is TGCGCCAGCAGCCAAGGCCGGGGCCGAGCCGCCGGGGAGCTGTTTTTT.

This chain connects TRBV18 to TRBJ1-2, with D maybe TRBD1 (6 bases). Germline CDR1 is KGHSH and CDR2 is LQKENI. This CDR3 spans 16 amino acids. Trimming shortened V by 2 bases and J by 2 bases, and 15 bases separated the two germline ends. Here the CDR3 reads CASSPSGRGSNYGYTF. The CDR3 DNA is TGTGCCAGCTCACCATCAGGCAGGGGAAGCAACTATGGCTACACCTTC.

The chain recombines TRBV5-5 with TRBJ1-1; D unclear. Trimming removed 2 bases at V and 1 base at J, with 9 bases between. The CDR3 loop spans 14 amino acids. Germline lookup yields CDR1 SGHKS and CDR2 YYEKEE (reference sequence). The CDR3 protein is CASSFFSTNTEAFF. For the CDR3, the DNA is TGTGCCAGCAGCTTTTTTTCGACGAACACTGAAGCTTTCTTT.

The chain links TRBV5-6 to TRBJ2-5; 7 bases agree with TRBD2. From germline, CDR1 is SGHDT and CDR2 YYEEEE. Trimming took 0 bases from V and 5 from J; bases not matched to a gene: 7. The CDR3 totals 15 residues. CDR3 bases: TGTGCCAGCAGCTTGGTTCGAGCGGGACTCGAGACCCAGTACTTC. Residues: CASSLVRAGLETQYF.

This clonotype has at least ten counts. The chain uses TRBV2 and TRBJ2-7, with a weak D call TRBD2 (6 bases). Germline V gene data show CDR1 as SNHLY and CDR2 as FYNNEI. The V gene lost 5 bases and the J gene lost 2 bases, with 13 bases spanning the gap. CDR3 size: 14 residues. The CDR3 reads CASSRRGRTYEQYV. CDR3 in DNA: TGTGCCAGCAGTAGGAGGGGTAGGACCTACGAGCAGTACGTC.

This clonotype came up a few times. The chain links TRBV14 to TRBJ1-5, with a weak D call TRBD1 (6 bases). CDR1 is SGHDN, CDR2 FVKESK, per germline. This CDR3 contains 18 residues. The germline V and J ends were trimmed by 6 bases and 1 base, with 22 bases remaining between them. CDR3 sequence (DNA): TGTGCCAGCAGTCGGGAACGGGTGGGGGGCGAGAGCAATCAGCCCCAGCATTTT. This gives the protein CASSRERVGGESNQPQHF.

The chain links TRBV10-1 to TRBJ2-3, with D perhaps TRBD2 (6 bases). Germline V gives CDR1 WNHNN, CDR2 SYGVQD (reference sequence). The CDR3 is made up of 17 amino acids. Deletions cut 0 bases from V and 6 bases from J, with 19 bases between. This CDR3 is CASSESTWTTPRDTQYF. The CDR3 DNA reads as TGCGCCAGCAGTGAGTCGACTTGGACTACCCCCAGGGATACGCAGTATTTT.

This sequence joins TRBV20-1 and TRBJ2-5; D unresolved. The CDR3 loop spans 17 amino acids. V dropped 0 bases and J dropped 1 base, with 18 bases sitting between them. Germline V gives CDR1 DFQATT, CDR2 SNEGSKA (reference sequence). The CDR3 bases are TGCAGTGCTAGAGATATGGGGTCCGGGTCCCCCCAAGAGACCCAGTACTTC. Translating gives CSARDMGSGSPQETQYF.

The chain employs TRBV4-1 and TRBJ2-6; no reliable D call. The CDR3 sequence is 16 residues long. The germline CDR1 and CDR2 sequences are MGHRA and YSYEKL. V was pared by 0 bases and J by 0 bases, with 6 bases between. The DNA of the CDR3 is TGCGCCAGCAGCCAAGAAAGGAGCTCTGGGGCCAACGTCCTGACTTTC. This sequence encodes CASSQERSSGANVLTF.

This clonotype was observed at least ten times. The chain has TRBV10-3 and TRBJ2-6; weak D call: TRBD1 (5 bases). Trimming removed 6 bases at V and 4 bases at J, with 10 bases between. The CDR3 has 14 amino acids. The V gene's germline CDR1 is ENHRY and CDR2 SYGVKD. CDR3 in amino acids: CAIRDISGANVLTF. CDR3 DNA: TGTGCCATCAGGGACATCTCAGGGGCCAACGTCCTGACTTTC.

This clonotype was counted ten times or more. The chain links TRBV4-1 to TRBJ1-5; no definite D call. CDR3 length: 13 amino acids. Trimming shortened V by 1 base and J by 3 bases, and 4 bases separated the two germline ends. Germline V gives CDR1 MGHRA, CDR2 YSYEKL. CDR3 loop: CASSQGPNQPQHF. The CDR3 region has the DNA TGCGCCAGCAGCCAAGGTCCCAATCAGCCCCAGCATTTT.